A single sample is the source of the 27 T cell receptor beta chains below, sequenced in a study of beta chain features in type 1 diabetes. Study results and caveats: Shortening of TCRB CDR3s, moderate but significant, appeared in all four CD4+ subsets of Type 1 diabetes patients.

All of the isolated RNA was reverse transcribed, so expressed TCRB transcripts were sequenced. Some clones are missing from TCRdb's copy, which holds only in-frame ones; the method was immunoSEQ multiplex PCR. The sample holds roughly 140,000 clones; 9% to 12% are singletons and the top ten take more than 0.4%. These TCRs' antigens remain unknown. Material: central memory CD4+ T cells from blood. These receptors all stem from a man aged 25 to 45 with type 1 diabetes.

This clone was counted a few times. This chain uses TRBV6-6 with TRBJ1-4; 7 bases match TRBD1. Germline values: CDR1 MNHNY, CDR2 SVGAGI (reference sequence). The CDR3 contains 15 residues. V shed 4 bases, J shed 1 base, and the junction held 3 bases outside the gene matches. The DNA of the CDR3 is TGTGCCAGCAGTTCCTACAGGGGAACTAATGAAAAACTGTTTTTT. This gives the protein CASSSYRGTNEKLFF.

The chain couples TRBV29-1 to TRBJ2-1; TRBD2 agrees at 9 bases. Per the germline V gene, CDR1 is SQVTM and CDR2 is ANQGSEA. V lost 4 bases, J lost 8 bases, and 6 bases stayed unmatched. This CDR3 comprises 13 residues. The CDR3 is CSVGEREDDEQFF. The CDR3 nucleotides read TGCAGCGTTGGGGAGCGGGAGGACGATGAGCAGTTCTTC.

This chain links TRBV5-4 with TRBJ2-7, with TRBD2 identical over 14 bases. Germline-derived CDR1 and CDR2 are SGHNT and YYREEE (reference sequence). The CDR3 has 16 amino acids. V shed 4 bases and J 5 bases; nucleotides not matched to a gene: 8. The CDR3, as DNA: TGTGCCAGCAGCATGGGACTAGCGGGAGTAGTAGACGAGCAGTACTTC. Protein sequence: CASSMGLAGVVDEQYF.

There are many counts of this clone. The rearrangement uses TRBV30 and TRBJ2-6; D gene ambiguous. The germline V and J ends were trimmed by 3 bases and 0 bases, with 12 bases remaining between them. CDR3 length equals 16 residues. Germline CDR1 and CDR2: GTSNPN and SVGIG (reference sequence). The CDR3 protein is CAWRALWRSGANVLTF. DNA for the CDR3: TGTGCCTGGAGAGCGTTGTGGCGCTCTGGGGCCAACGTCCTGACTTTC.

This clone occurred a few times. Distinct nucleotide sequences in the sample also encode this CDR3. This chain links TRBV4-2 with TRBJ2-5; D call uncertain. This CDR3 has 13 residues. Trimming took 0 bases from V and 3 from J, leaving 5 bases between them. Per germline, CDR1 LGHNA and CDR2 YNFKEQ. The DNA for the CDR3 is TGTGCCAGCAGCCAAGAAACAGAAGAGACCCAGTACTTC. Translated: CASSQETEETQYF.

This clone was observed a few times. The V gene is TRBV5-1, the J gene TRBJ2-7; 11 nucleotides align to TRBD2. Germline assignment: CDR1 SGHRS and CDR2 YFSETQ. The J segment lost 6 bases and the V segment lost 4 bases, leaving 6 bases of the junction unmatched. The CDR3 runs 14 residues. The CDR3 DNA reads TGCGCCAGCAGCCCTCCCCTAGCGGGAGGCGAGCAGTACTTC. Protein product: CASSPPLAGGEQYF.

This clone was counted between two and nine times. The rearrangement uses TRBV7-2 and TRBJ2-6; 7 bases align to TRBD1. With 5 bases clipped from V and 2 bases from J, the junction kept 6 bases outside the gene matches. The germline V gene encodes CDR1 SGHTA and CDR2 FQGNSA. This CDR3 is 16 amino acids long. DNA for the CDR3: TGTGCCAGCAGCCTAACAGGGGCGGCTGGGGCCAACGTCCTGACTTTC. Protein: CASSLTGAAGANVLTF. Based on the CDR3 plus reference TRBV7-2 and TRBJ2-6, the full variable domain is GAGVSQSPSNKVTEKGKDVELRCDPISGHTALYWYRQSLGQGLEFLIYFQGNSAPDKSGLPSDRFSAERTGGSVSTLTIQRTQQEDSAVYLCASSLTGAAGANVLTFGAGSRLTVL.

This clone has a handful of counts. The CDR3 DNA is TGTGCCAGCAGTTTCCGAGCCGGGGCTTTCTTT. This translates into CASSFRAGAFF. The rearrangement joins TRBV28 to TRBJ1-1; no reliable D call. The CDR3 is made up of 11 amino acids. The V end was cut by 3 bases, the J end by 11 bases, with 10 bases between. The germline V gene has CDR1 MDHEN and CDR2 SYDVKM.

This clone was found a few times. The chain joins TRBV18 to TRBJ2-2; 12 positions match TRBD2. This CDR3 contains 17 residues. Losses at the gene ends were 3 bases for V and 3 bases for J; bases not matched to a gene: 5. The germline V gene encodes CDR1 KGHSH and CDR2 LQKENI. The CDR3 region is CASSPQLAGGYTGELFF. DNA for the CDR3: TGTGCCAGCTCACCCCAACTAGCGGGGGGATACACCGGGGAGCTGTTTTTT.

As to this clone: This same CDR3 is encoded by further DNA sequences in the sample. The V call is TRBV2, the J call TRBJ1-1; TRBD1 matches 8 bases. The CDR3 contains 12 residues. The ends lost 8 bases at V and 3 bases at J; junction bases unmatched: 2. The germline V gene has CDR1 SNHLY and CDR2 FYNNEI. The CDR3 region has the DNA TGTGCCAGCCGGACAGGGCACACTGAAGCTTTCTTT. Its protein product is CASRTGHTEAFF. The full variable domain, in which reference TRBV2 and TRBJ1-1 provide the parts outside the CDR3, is EPEVTQTPSHQVTQMGQEVILRCVPISNHLYFYWYRQILGQKVEFLVSFYNNEISEKSEIFDDQFSVERPDGSNFTLKIRSTKLEDSAMYFCASRTGHTEAFFGQGTRLTVV.

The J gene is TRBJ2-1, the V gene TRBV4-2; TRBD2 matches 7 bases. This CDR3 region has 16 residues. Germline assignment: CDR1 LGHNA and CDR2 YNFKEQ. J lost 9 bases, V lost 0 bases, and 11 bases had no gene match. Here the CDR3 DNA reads TGTGCCAGCAGCCAAGATCTGGGGGGAGGGCCGAGTGAGCAGTTCTTC. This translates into CASSQDLGGGPSEQFF.

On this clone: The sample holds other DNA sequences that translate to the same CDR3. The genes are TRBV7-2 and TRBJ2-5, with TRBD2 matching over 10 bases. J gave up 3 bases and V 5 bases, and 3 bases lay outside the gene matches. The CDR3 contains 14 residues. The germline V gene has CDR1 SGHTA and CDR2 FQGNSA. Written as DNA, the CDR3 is TGTGCCAGCAGCCCCGGACTAGCGGAAGAGACCCAGTACTTC. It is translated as CASSPGLAEETQYF. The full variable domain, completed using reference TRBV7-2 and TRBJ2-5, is GAGVSQSPSNKVTEKGKDVELRCDPISGHTALYWYRQSLGQGLEFLIYFQGNSAPDKSGLPSDRFSAERTGGSVSTLTIQRTQQEDSAVYLCASSPGLAEETQYFGPGTRLLVL.

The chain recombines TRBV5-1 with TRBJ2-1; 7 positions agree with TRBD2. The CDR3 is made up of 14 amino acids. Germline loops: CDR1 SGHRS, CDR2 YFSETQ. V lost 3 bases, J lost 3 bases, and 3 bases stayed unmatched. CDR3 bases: TGCGCCAGCAGCTCGGGAGGAGACTACAATGAGCAGTTCTTC. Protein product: CASSSGGDYNEQFF.

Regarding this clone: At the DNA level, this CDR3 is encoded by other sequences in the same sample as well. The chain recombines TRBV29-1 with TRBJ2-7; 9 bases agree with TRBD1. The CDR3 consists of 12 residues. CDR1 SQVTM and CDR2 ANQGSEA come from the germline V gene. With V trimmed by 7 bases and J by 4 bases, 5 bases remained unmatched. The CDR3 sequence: CSAGTGRYEQYF. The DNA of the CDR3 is TGCAGCGCTGGGACAGGGAGGTACGAGCAGTACTTC.

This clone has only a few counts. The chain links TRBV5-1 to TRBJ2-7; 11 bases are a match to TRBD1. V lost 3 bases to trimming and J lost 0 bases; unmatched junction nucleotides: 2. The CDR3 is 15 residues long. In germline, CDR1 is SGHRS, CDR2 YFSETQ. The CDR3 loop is CASSSGTGGSYEQYF. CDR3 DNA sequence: TGCGCCAGCAGCTCCGGGACAGGGGGCTCCTACGAGCAGTACTTC.

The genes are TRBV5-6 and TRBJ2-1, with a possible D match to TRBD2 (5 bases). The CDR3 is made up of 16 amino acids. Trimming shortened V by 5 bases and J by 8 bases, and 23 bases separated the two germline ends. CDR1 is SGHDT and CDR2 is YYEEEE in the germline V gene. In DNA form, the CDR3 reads TGTGCCAGCAGGAAGGGAGCAGAGGGCATAGTGGATGAGCAGTTCTTC. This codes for CASRKGAEGIVDEQFF.

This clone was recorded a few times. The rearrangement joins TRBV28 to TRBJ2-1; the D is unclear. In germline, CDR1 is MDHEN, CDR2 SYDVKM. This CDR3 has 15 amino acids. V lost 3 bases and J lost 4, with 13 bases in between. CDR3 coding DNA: TGTGCCAGCAGTTTGGGCGACACCCGATACAATGAGCAGTTCTTC. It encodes CASSLGDTRYNEQFF.

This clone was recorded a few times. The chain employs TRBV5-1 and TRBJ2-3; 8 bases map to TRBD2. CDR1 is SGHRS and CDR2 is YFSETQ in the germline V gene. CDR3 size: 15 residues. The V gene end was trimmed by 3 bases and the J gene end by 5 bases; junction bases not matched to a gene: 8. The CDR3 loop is CASSSSGSGGDTQYF. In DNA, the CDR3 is TGCGCCAGCAGCTCGAGCGGGAGTGGCGGAGATACGCAGTATTTT.

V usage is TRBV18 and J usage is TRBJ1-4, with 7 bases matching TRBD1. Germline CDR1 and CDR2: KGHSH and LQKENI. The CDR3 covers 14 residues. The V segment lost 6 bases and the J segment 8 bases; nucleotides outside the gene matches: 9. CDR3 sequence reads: CASSPSGGDEKLFF. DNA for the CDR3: TGTGCCAGCTCGCCCTCAGGGGGAGACGAAAAACTGTTTTTT.

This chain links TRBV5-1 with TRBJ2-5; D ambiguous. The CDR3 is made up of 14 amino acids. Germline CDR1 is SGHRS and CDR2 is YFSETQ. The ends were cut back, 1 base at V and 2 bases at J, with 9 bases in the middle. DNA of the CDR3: TGCGCCAGCAGCTTGAGAGGTTTACAAGAGACCCAGTACTTC. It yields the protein CASSLRGLQETQYF.

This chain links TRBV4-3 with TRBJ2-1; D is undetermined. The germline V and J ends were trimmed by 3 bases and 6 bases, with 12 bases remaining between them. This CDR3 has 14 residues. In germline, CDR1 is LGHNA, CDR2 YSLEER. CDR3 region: CASSQDPAVNEQFF. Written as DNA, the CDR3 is TGCGCCAGCAGCCAGGATCCTGCGGTCAATGAGCAGTTCTTC.

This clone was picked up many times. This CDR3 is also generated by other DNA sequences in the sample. The CDR3 reads CASSQDHQGTEAFF. The CDR3 DNA reads TGCGCCAGCAGCCAAGATCATCAGGGAACTGAAGCTTTCTTT. The V call is TRBV4-3, the J call TRBJ1-1; a possible D gene is TRBD1 (5 bases). CDR3 size: 14 residues. Trimming pared 0 bases from V and 5 bases from J, leaving 10 bases between. The V gene's germline CDR1 is LGHNA and CDR2 YSLEER.

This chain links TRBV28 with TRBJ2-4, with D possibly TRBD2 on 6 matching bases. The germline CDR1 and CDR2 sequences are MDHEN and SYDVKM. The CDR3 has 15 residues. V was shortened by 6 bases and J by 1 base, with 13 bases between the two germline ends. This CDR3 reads CASSTGDLAKNIQYF. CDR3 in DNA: TGTGCCAGCAGCACGGGGGACCTGGCCAAAAACATTCAGTACTTC.

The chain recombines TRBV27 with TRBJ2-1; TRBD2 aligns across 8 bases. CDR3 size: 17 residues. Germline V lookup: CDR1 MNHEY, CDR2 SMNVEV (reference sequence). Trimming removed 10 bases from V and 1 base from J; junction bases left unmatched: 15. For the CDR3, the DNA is TGTGCCACCGGGACTAGGTTTTTGGGAGCGTCCTACAATGAGCAGTTCTTC. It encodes CATGTRFLGASYNEQFF.

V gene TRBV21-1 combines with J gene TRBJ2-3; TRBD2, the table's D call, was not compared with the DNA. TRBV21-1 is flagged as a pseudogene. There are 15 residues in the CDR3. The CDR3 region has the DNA TGTGCCAGCAGCGGAGGGCTTGGTATCACAGATACGCAGTATTTT. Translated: CASSGGLGITDTQYF.

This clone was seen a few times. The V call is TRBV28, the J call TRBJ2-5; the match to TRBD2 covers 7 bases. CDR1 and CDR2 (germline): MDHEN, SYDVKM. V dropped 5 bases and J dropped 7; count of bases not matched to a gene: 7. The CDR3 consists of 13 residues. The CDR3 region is CASSPGGMVTQYF. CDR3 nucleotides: TGTGCCAGCAGTCCCGGGGGGATGGTGACCCAGTACTTC.

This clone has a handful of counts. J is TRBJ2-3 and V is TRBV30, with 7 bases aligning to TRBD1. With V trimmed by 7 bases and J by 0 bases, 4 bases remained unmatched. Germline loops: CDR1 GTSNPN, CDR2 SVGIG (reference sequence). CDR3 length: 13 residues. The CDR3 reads CASTGVSTDTQYF. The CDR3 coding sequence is TGTGCCTCAACAGGGGTCAGCACAGATACGCAGTATTTT. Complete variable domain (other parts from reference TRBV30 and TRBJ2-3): SQTIHQWPATLVQPVGSPLSLECTVEGTSNPNLYWYRQAAGRGLQLLFYSVGIGQISSEVPQNLSASRPQDRQFILSSKKLLLSDSGFYLCASTGVSTDTQYFGPGTRLTVL.